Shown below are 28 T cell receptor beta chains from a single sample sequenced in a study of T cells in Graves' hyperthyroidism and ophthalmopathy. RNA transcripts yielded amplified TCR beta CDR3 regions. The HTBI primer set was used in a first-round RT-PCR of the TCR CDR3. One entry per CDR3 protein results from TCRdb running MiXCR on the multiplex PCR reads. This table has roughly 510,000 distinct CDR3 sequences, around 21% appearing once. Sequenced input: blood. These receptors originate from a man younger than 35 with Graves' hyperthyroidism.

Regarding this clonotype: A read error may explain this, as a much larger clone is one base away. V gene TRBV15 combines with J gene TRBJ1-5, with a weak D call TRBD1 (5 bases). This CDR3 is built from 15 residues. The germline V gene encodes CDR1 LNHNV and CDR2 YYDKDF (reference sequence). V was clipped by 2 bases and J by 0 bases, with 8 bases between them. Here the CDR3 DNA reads TGTGCCACCAGCAGACAGGGTGATAGCAATCAGCCCCAGCATTTT. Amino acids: CATSRQGDSNQPQHF.

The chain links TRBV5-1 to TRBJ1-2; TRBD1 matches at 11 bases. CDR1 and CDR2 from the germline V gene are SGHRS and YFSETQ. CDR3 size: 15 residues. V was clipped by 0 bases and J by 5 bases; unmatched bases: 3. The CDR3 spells CASSLGTGGEYGYTF. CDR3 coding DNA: TGCGCCAGCAGCTTGGGGACAGGGGGCGAATATGGCTACACCTTC.

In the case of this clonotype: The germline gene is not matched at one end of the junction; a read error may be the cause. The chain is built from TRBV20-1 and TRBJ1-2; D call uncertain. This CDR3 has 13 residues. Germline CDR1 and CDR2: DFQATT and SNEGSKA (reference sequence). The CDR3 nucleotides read TGCAGTGCTAGAGATATACAAGTCTATGGTTACACCTTC. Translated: CSARDIQVYGYTF.

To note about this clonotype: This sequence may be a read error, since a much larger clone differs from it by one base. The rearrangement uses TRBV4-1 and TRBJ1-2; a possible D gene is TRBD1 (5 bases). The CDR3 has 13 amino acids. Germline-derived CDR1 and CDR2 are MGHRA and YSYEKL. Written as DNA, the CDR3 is TGCGCCAGCAGCCGTGGGGGAGGGAACGGCTACGCCTTC. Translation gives CASSRGGGNGYAF.

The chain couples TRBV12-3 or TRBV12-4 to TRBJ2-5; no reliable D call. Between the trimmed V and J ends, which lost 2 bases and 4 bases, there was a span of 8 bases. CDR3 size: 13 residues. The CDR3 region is CASSLTVRETQYF. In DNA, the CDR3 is TGTGCCAGCAGTTTAACCGTCCGAGAGACCCAGTACTTC.

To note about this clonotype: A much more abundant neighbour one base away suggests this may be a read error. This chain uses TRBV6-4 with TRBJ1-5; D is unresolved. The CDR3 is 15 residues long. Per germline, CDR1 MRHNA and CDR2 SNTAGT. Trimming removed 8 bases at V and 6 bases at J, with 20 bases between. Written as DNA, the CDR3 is TGTGCCAGCTGCACCAACAAGGGTCTGGGTCAGCCCCAGCATTTT. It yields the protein CASCTNKGLGQPQHF.

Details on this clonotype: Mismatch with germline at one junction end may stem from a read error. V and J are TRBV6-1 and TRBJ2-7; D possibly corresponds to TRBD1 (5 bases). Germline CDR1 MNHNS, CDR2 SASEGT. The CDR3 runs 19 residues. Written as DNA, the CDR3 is TGTGCCAGCAGTGGTGGCTCCCGGTTTGTGGGGCATAATCCCTACGATCAGTACTTC. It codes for CASSGGSRFVGHNPYDQYF.

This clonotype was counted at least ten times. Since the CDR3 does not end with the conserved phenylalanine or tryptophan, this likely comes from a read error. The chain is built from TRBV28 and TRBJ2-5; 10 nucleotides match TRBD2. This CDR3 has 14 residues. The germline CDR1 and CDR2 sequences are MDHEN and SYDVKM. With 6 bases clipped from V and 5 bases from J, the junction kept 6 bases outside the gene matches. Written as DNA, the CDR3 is TGTGCCAGCAGAGCTAGCGGGGGCGGCGAGACCCAGTACCTC. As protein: CASRASGGGETQYL.

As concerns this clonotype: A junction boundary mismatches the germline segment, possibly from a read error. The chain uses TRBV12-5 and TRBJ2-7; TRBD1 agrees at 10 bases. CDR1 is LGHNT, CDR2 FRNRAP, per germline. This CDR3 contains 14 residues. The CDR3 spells CASGPGQGSYEQCF. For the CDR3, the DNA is TGTGCTAGTGGTCCGGGACAGGGGTCCTACGAGCAGTGCTTC.

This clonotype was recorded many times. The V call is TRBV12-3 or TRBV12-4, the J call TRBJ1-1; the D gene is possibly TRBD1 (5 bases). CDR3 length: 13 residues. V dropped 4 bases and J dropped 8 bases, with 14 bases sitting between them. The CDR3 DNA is TGTGCCAGCAGTTCGCCCCCCGGGGGGGAAGCTTTCTTT. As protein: CASSSPPGGEAFF.

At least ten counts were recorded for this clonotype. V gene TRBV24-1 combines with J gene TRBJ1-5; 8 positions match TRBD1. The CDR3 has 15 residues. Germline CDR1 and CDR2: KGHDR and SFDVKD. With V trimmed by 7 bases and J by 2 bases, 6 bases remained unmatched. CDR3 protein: CATSQGARGNQPQHF. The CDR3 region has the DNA TGTGCCACCAGCCAGGGGGCGCGGGGCAATCAGCCCCAGCATTTT.

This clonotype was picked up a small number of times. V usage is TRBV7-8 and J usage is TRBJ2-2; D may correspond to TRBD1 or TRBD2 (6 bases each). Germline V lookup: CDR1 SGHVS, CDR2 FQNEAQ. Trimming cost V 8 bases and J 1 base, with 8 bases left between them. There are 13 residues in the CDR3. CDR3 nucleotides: TGTGCCAGCGAGGGGGGGAACACCGGGGAGCTGTTTTTT. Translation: CASEGGNTGELFF.

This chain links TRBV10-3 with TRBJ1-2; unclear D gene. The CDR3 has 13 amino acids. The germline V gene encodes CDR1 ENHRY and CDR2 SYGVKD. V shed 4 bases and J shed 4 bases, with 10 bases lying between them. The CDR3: CAISAETVYGYTF. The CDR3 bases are TGTGCCATCAGTGCTGAGACGGTCTATGGCTACACCTTC.

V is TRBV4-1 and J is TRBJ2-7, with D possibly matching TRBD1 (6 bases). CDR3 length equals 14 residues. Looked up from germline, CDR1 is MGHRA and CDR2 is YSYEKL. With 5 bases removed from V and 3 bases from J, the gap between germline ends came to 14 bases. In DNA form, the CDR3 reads TGCGCCAGCAGCACCAGGATAGGGGGCTACGAGCAGTACTTC. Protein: CASSTRIGGYEQYF.

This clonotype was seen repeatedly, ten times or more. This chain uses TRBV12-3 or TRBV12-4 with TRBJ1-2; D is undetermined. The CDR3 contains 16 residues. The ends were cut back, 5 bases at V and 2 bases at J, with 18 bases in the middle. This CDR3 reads CASSHPRSDLNYGYTF. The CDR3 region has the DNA TGTGCCAGCAGTCACCCCCGGTCGGACCTAAACTATGGCTACACCTTC.

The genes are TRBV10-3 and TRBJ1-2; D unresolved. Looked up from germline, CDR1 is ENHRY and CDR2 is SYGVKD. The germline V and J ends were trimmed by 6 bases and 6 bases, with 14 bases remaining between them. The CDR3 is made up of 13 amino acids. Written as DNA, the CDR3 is TGTGCCATCAGCGGACTGCTGGCCGATGGCTACACCTTC. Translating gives CAISGLLADGYTF.

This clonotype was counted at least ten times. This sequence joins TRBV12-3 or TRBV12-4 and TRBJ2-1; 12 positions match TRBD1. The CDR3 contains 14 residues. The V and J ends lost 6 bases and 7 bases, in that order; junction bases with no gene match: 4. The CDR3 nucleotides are TGTGCCAGCAGAGGGACAGGGGGCAGGAATGAGCAGTTCTTC. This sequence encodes CASRGTGGRNEQFF.

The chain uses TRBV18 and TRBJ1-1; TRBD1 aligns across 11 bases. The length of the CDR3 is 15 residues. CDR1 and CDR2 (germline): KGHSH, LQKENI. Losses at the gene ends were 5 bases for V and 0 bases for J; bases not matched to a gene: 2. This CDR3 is CASSSDRGLNTEAFF. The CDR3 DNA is TGTGCCAGCTCATCGGACAGGGGGCTGAACACTGAAGCTTTCTTT.

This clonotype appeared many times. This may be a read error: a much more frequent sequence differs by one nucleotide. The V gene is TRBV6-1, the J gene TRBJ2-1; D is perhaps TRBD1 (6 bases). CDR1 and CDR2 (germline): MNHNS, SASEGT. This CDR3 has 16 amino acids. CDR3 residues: CASRTIRTDRKNEKFF. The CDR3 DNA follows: TGTGCCAGCAGAACCATCCGGACGGACAGAAAAAATGAGAAGTTCTTC.

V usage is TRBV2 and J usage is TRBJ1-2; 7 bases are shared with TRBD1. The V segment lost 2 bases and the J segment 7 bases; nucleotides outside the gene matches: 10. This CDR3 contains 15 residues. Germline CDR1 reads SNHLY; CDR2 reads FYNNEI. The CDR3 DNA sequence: TGTGCCAGCAGTGAATACCTGGGACAGAGCTTTGGCTACACCTTC. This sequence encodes CASSEYLGQSFGYTF.

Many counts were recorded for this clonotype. CDR3 nucleotide sequence: TGTGCCAGCAGTCCTCGACAGATTCAAGAGACCCAGTACTTC. Its translation is CASSPRQIQETQYF. The chain employs TRBV12-3 or TRBV12-4 and TRBJ2-5, with a tentative D call TRBD1 (5 bases). V dropped 5 bases and J dropped 2 bases, with 12 bases sitting between them. This CDR3 spans 14 amino acids.

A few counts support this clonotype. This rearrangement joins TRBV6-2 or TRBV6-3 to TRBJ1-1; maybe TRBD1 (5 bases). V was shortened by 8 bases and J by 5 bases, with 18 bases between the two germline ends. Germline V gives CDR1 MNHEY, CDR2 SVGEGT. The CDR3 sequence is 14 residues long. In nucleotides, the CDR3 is TGTGCCAGCTCCCTGGCCCTATCAGGGACTGAAGCTTTCTTT. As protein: CASSLALSGTEAFF.

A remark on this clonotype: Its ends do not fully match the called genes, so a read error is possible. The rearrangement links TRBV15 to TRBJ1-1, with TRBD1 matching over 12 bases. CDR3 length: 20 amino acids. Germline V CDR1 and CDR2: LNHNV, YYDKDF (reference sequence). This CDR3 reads CATSSPGTGGALVLGTEASF. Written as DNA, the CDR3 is TGTGCCACCAGCAGTCCCGGGACAGGGGGCGCATTGGTGCTTGGTACTGAAGCTTCCTTT. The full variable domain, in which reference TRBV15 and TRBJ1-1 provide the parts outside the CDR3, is DAMVIQNPRYQVTQFGKPVTLSCSQTLNHNVMYWYQQKSSQAPKLLFHYYDKDFNNEADTPDNFQSRRPNTSFCFLDIRSPGLGDTAMYLCATSSPGTGGALVLGTEASFGQGTRLTVV.

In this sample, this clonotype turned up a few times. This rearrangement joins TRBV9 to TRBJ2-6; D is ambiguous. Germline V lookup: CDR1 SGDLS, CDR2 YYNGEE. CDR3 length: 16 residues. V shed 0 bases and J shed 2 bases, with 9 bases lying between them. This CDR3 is CASSVDPNPGANVLTF. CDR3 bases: TGTGCCAGCAGCGTAGATCCGAACCCTGGGGCCAACGTCCTGACTTTC.

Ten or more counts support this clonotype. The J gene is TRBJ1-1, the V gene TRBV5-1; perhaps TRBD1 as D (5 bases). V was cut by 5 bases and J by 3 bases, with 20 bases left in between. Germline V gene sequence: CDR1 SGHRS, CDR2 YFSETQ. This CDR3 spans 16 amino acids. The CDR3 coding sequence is TGCGCCAGCAGGGGTGGGGGGTTTTTGCCCCACACTGAAGCTTTCTTT. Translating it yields CASRGGGFLPHTEAFF.

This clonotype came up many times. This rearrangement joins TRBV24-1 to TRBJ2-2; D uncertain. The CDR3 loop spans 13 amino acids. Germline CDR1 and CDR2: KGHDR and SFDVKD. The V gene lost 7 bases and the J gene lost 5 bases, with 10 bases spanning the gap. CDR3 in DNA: TGTGCCACCAGCGACCCCCAGACCGGGGAGCTGTTTTTT. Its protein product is CATSDPQTGELFF.

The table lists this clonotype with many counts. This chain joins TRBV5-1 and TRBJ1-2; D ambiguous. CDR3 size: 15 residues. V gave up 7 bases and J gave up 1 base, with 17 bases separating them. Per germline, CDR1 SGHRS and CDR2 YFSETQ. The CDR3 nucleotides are TGCGCCAGCGGCCGTCGGTTTGGGGTTAACTATGGCTACACCTTC. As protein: CASGRRFGVNYGYTF. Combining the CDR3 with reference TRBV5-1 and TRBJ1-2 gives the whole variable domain KAGVTQTPRYLIKTRGQQVTLSCSPISGHRSVSWYQQTPGQGLQFLFEYFSETQRNKGNFPGRFSGRQFSNSRSEMNVSTLELGDSALYLCASGRRFGVNYGYTFGSGTRLTVV.

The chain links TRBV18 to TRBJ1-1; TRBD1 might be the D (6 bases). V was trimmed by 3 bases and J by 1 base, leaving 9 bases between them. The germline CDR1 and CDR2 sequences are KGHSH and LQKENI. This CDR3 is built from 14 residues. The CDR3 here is CASSPRTENTEAFF. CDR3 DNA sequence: TGTGCCAGCTCACCTAGGACAGAGAACACTGAAGCTTTCTTT.